The 29 T cell receptor beta chains below all came from one sample that was sequenced in a study of T cell repertoires in cytomegalovirus infection. TCRdb re-called the reads with MiXCR, one entry per CDR3 protein. The table shows approximately 910,000 distinct CDR3 sequences, with roughly 30% occurring only once. Antigen specificity for these receptors is unknown. The sequencing used cultured CD8+ T cells from PBMCs, collected from culture after CMV antigen stimulation. These receptors came from a human donor in good health (CMV status not recorded). Some clones in this sample may be carry-over from other donors' samples.

The chain uses TRBV6-5 and TRBJ1-1; D not resolved. The CDR3 is made up of 17 amino acids. CDR1 is MNHEY and CDR2 is SVGAGI in the germline V gene. V shed 2 bases and J shed 2 bases, with 18 bases lying between them. The CDR3 loop reads CASSYRPTPAGNTEAFF. The CDR3 DNA reads as TGTGCCAGCAGTTACCGGCCCACCCCTGCGGGTAACACTGAAGCTTTCTTT.

This rearrangement joins TRBV6-6 to TRBJ1-1; a weak D match, TRBD1 (5 bases). The CDR3 loop spans 15 amino acids. The germline V gene has CDR1 MNHNY and CDR2 SVGAGI (reference sequence). The V end was cut by 0 bases, the J end by 5 bases, with 13 bases between. In DNA, the CDR3 is TGTGCCAGCAGTTACTCGAGCCAGGGAGGGACTGAAGCTTTCTTT. It is translated as CASSYSSQGGTEAFF.

This rearrangement joins TRBV20-1 to TRBJ1-1; D is possibly TRBD1 (6 bases). Trimming removed 5 bases from V and 2 bases from J, with 15 bases in between. Germline V lookup: CDR1 DFQATT, CDR2 SNEGSKA (reference sequence). The CDR3 consists of 14 residues. CDR3 nucleotides: TGCAGTGCTGGGGACATGAACGAAAACACTGAAGCTTTCTTT. It encodes CSAGDMNENTEAFF.

This clonotype appeared many times. The rearrangement uses TRBV5-6 and TRBJ2-7; D is ambiguous. The CDR3 totals 14 residues. The germline gives CDR1 SGHDT, CDR2 YYEEEE. Trimming shortened V by 2 bases and J by 0 bases, and 9 bases separated the two germline ends. DNA of the CDR3: TGTGCCAGCAGCTTAGGCGGCAGCTCCTACGAGCAGTACTTC. Protein: CASSLGGSSYEQYF.

The V call is TRBV27, the J call TRBJ2-3; 9 nucleotides align to TRBD2. V dropped 3 bases and J dropped 3; count of bases not matched to a gene: 10. The CDR3 extends over 17 amino acids. Germline V CDR1 and CDR2: MNHEY, SMNVEV (reference sequence). The CDR3 coding sequence is TGTGCCAGCAGTTTTCGCGGGGGGGCCGTCTGGACAGATACGCAGTATTTT. It is translated as CASSFRGGAVWTDTQYF.

V and J are TRBV20-1 and TRBJ2-1, with D perhaps TRBD2 (6 bases). The V end lost 6 bases, the J end lost 7 bases, and 16 bases lay between the germline ends. CDR1 and CDR2 (germline): DFQATT, SNEGSKA (reference sequence). The CDR3 consists of 13 residues. The CDR3 coding sequence is TGCAGTGCCTGGAGTCTAGCGCTAAATGAGCAGTTCTTC. It translates to CSAWSLALNEQFF.

This clonotype has just a few counts. This chain links TRBV27 with TRBJ2-7; no clear D gene. The CDR3 totals 13 residues. V was shortened by 3 bases and J by 4 bases, with 10 bases between the two germline ends. Germline CDR1 reads MNHEY; CDR2 reads SMNVEV (reference sequence). CDR3 residues: CASSFLTGYEQYF. The CDR3 DNA is TGTGCCAGCAGTTTTTTAACTGGGTACGAGCAGTACTTC.

This chain joins TRBV10-3 and TRBJ2-1, with 10 nucleotides matching TRBD2. V gave up 3 bases and J gave up 7 bases; unmatched junction bases: 3. The CDR3 length is 14 residues. The germline V gene has CDR1 ENHRY and CDR2 SYGVKD. The CDR3: CAISESGGANEQFF. CDR3 sequence (DNA): TGTGCCATCAGTGAAAGCGGGGGGGCAAATGAGCAGTTCTTC.

The chain has TRBV7-9 and TRBJ2-7, with TRBD2 matching over 7 bases. The CDR3 length is 15 residues. J gave up 3 bases and V 1 base, and 6 bases lay outside the gene matches. Germline lookup yields CDR1 SEHNR and CDR2 FQNEAQ (reference sequence). CDR3 in DNA: TGTGCCAGCAGCTTAGGGGAGGGACCGCACTACGAGCAGTACTTC. It encodes CASSLGEGPHYEQYF. The full variable domain, in which reference TRBV7-9 and TRBJ2-7 provide the parts outside the CDR3, is DTGVSQNPRHKITKRGQNVTFRCDPISEHNRLYWYRQTLGQGPEFLTYFQNEAQLEKSRLLSDRFSAERPKGSFSTLEIQRTEQGDSAMYLCASSLGEGPHYEQYFGPGTRLTVT.

The CDR3 reads CASSLEGSDNEKLFF. As DNA, the CDR3 is TGTGCCAGCAGCTTAGAAGGGAGTGATAATGAAAAACTGTTTTTT. The chain recombines TRBV7-6 with TRBJ1-4; D gene ambiguous. The CDR3 extends over 15 amino acids. Germline loops: CDR1 SGHVS, CDR2 FNYEAQ. V shed 1 base and J shed 4 bases, with 10 bases lying between them.

The chain carries TRBV28 and TRBJ1-1; TRBD1 matches at 7 bases. The germline V gene has CDR1 MDHEN and CDR2 SYDVKM. V lost 6 bases to trimming and J lost 1 base; unmatched junction nucleotides: 5. The CDR3 has 14 amino acids. The CDR3 nucleotides read TGTGCCAGCAGCTACACAGGGGAGAACACTGAAGCTTTCTTT. This translates into CASSYTGENTEAFF.

This clonotype was observed a handful of times. CDR3 bases: TGTGCCAGCATCACCGGGACTAGCTCCTACAATGAGCAGTTCTTC. Translating it yields CASITGTSSYNEQFF. V is TRBV28 and J is TRBJ2-1; 8 bases map to TRBD2. The CDR3 spans 15 residues. Looked up from germline, CDR1 is MDHEN and CDR2 is SYDVKM. The J segment lost 0 bases and the V segment lost 7 bases, leaving 5 bases of the junction unmatched.

The chain recombines TRBV27 with TRBJ2-4; possibly TRBD2 for D (5 bases). This CDR3 is built from 13 residues. Germline V gene sequence: CDR1 MNHEY, CDR2 SMNVEV (reference sequence). V gave up 7 bases and J gave up 8 bases, with 15 bases separating them. CDR3 nucleotide sequence: TGTGCCAGCACCACGATAGCCGGGGACATTCAGTACTTC. This sequence encodes CASTTIAGDIQYF.

A few counts support this clonotype. The gene calls are TRBV24-1 and TRBJ2-3; D may match TRBD1 or TRBD2 (5 bases each). The germline V gene has CDR1 KGHDR and CDR2 SFDVKD. The CDR3 is 17 residues long. The germline V and J ends were trimmed by 1 base and 2 bases, with 15 bases remaining between them. DNA for the CDR3: TGTGCCACCAGTGATTTTTCCGGGGACCGATTCACAGATACGCAGTATTTT. Protein sequence: CATSDFSGDRFTDTQYF.

CDR3: CASSQDRGTRPYNEQFF. CDR3 in DNA: TGCGCCAGCAGCCAAGATCGTGGGACTAGGCCCTACAATGAGCAGTTCTTC. The V call is TRBV4-1, the J call TRBJ2-1, with TRBD2 matching over 8 bases. V trimming: 0 bases; J trimming: 2 bases; junction bases outside the gene matches: 6. This CDR3 spans 17 amino acids. CDR1 is MGHRA and CDR2 is YSYEKL in the germline V gene.

V and J are TRBV10-3 and TRBJ1-3; D remains ambiguous. The CDR3 loop spans 14 amino acids. Trimming left V 10 bases short and J 0 bases short, with 13 bases between. Germline assignment: CDR1 ENHRY and CDR2 SYGVKD. This chain's CDR3 is CASAQDFSGNTIYF. The CDR3 DNA is TGTGCCAGCGCCCAGGATTTCTCTGGAAACACCATATATTTT.

This clonotype turned up a few times. The chain has TRBV7-2 and TRBJ2-1; unclear D gene. Germline CDR1 is SGHTA and CDR2 is FQGNSA. The V and J ends lost 1 base and 6 bases respectively, with 10 bases between them. CDR3 length equals 14 residues. CDR3 DNA: TGTGCCAGCAGCTTAGTCGGGCGTACCAATGAGCAGTTCTTC. It yields the protein CASSLVGRTNEQFF.

This clonotype was found many times. The CDR3 DNA sequence: TGTGCCAGCAGCCATAGACAGGGACTGAACACTGAAGCTTTCTTT. It codes for CASSHRQGLNTEAFF. The gene calls are TRBV7-6 and TRBJ1-1, with 7 bases fitting TRBD1. CDR1 and CDR2 from the germline V gene are SGHVS and FNYEAQ. Trimming cost V 5 bases and J 0 bases; bases outside gene matches: 6. The CDR3 is 15 residues long.

This clonotype was observed a handful of times. The rearrangement joins TRBV12-3 or TRBV12-4 to TRBJ2-5, with D possibly TRBD2 on 5 matching bases. V lost 6 bases and J lost 1, with 9 bases in between. This CDR3 region has 13 residues. The CDR3 DNA sequence: TGTGCCAGCAGAGCTAGCATCCAAGAGACCCAGTACTTC. This translates into CASRASIQETQYF.

Worth noting for this clonotype: Germline is not matched at one junction end, which may reflect a read error. J is TRBJ2-1 and V is TRBV12-3 or TRBV12-4; 8 positions agree with TRBD2. CDR3 length: 17 amino acids. CDR3 DNA sequence: TGTGCCAGCAGTCTCCCCTTTGTACTAGCGGCACGTAATGAGCAGTTCTTT. It encodes CASSLPFVLAARNEQFF.

The chain has TRBV10-1 and TRBJ2-1, with 7 nucleotides matching TRBD1. Germline V gene data show CDR1 as WNHNN and CDR2 as SYGVQD (reference sequence). The CDR3 is made up of 15 amino acids. V shed 5 bases and J 2 bases; nucleotides not matched to a gene: 6. The CDR3 sequence is CASSRKGATYNEQFF. In nucleotides, the CDR3 is TGCGCCAGCAGTCGTAAGGGGGCGACCTACAATGAGCAGTTCTTC.

This clonotype was counted only a few times. DNA of the CDR3: TGTGCCAGCAGTTCAGGACCGAGGATATCTGGGGCCAACGTCCTGACTTTC. Translation gives CASSSGPRISGANVLTF. The V call is TRBV25-1, the J call TRBJ2-6; unclear D gene. CDR1 is MGHDK and CDR2 is SYGVNS in the germline V gene. This CDR3 has 17 amino acids. V shed 5 bases and J shed 1 base, with 15 bases lying between them. The variable domain in full, completed from reference TRBV25-1 and TRBJ2-6, reads EADIYQTPRYLVIGTGKKITLECSQTMGHDKMYWYQQDPGMELHLIHYSYGVNSTEKGDLSSESTVSRIRTEHFPLTLESARPSHTSQYLCASSSGPRISGANVLTFGAGSRLTVL.

The CDR3 is CASSYSIGVLNTEAFF. The CDR3 DNA sequence: TGTGCCAGCAGTTACTCGATAGGGGTCTTGAACACTGAAGCTTTCTTT. The rearrangement joins TRBV6-6 to TRBJ1-1, with D perhaps TRBD1 (5 bases). CDR3 length equals 16 residues. CDR1 and CDR2 from the germline V gene are MNHNY and SVGAGI (reference sequence). The germline V and J ends were trimmed by 0 bases and 0 bases, with 11 bases remaining between them.

Notes on this clonotype: A much larger clone lies one base from this, so it may be a read error. The chain links TRBV12-3 or TRBV12-4 to TRBJ1-5, with unresolved D. The CDR3 covers 14 residues. This CDR3 reads CVSSLAPVAQPQHF. DNA of the CDR3: TGTGTCAGCAGTTTAGCTCCGGTGGCTCAGCCCCAGCATTTT.

V gene TRBV27 combines with J gene TRBJ1-2, with TRBD1 matching 9 bases. Germline CDR1 MNHEY, CDR2 SMNVEV (reference sequence). Trimming removed 5 bases from V and 3 bases from J; junction bases left unmatched: 7. This CDR3 is 15 amino acids long. Here the CDR3 DNA reads TGTGCCAGCAGTGGACAGGGGAGCCTCTACTATGGCTACACCTTC. Its translation: CASSGQGSLYYGYTF.

CDR3 coding DNA: TGTGCCAGCAGTTACTCCGGGACTAGCGGGGGGGCCGGCGGGGAGCTGTTTTTT. It specifies CASSYSGTSGGAGGELFF. The chain recombines TRBV6-6 with TRBJ2-2; 16 bases align to TRBD2. The trim removed 0 bases at V and 7 bases at J, leaving 5 bases unmatched. CDR3 length equals 18 residues. Germline V gives CDR1 MNHNY, CDR2 SVGAGI (reference sequence).

The count of this clonotype is one. V gene TRBV3-1 combines with J gene TRBJ1-4; D is uncertain. The CDR3 loop spans 15 amino acids. The V gene lost 0 bases and the J gene lost 4 bases, with 9 bases spanning the gap. Germline CDR1 LGHDT, CDR2 YNNKEL (reference sequence). CDR3 protein: CASSQEGRLNEKLFF. The CDR3 DNA follows: TGTGCCAGCAGCCAAGAAGGACGGCTTAATGAAAAACTGTTTTTT.

The rearrangement joins TRBV6-2 or TRBV6-3 to TRBJ2-2; no clear D. Germline CDR1 and CDR2: MNHEY and SVGEGT. The germline V and J ends were trimmed by 1 base and 8 bases, with 20 bases remaining between them. This CDR3 has 17 residues. This chain's CDR3 is CASSYLGYPLSQGELFF. As DNA, the CDR3 is TGTGCCAGCAGTTACTTGGGGTACCCTCTATCTCAAGGGGAGCTGTTTTTT.

The genes are TRBV9 and TRBJ1-2, with D perhaps TRBD1 (6 bases). CDR1 is SGDLS and CDR2 is YYNGEE in the germline V gene. The CDR3 loop spans 15 amino acids. The V end lost 0 bases, the J end lost 3 bases, and 12 bases lay between the germline ends. The CDR3 nucleotides are TGTGCCAGCAGCGTAGAGGGACAAGGGGACTATGGCTACACCTTC. Translation gives CASSVEGQGDYGYTF.